Below are 27 T cell receptor beta chains sequenced from a single sample in a study of CD4 T cells in relation to SARS-CoV-2 and coronaviruses. Antigens for these TCRs are unknown. Sequenced by immunoSEQ multiplex PCR; TCRdb stores in-frame clones only, minus some. The sample records about 20,000 clones, approximately 70% being singletons. Unexposed donor CD4+ T cells date from 2011-2018, before the COVID-19 pandemic. CD4+ T cells were isolated from the cells after more than nine days of culture. Sequenced input: CD4+ T cells from PBMCs, cultured in vitro. The source is a human donor in good health.

The chain couples TRBV2 to TRBJ1-6; 12 nucleotides match TRBD1. Germline V gene data show CDR1 as SNHLY and CDR2 as FYNNEI. The CDR3 contains 14 residues. V lost 6 bases to trimming and J lost 8 bases; unmatched junction nucleotides: 2. The CDR3 here is CASRGQGAHSPLHF. DNA for the CDR3: TGTGCCAGCAGGGGACAGGGGGCACATTCACCCCTCCACTTT.

This clone was seen a single time. The V gene is TRBV4-1, the J gene TRBJ2-1, with D perhaps matching TRBD2 (6 bases). The CDR3 contains 17 residues. V dropped 0 bases and J dropped 4 bases, with 16 bases sitting between them. Germline CDR1 reads MGHRA; CDR2 reads YSYEKL. CDR3 in amino acids: CASSQDVAAGPYNEQFF. CDR3 DNA: TGCGCCAGCAGCCAAGATGTAGCGGCGGGGCCATACAATGAGCAGTTCTTC.

The chain employs TRBV12-3 or TRBV12-4 and TRBJ1-4, with D perhaps matching TRBD1 (6 bases). The V end lost 5 bases, the J end lost 6 bases, and 10 bases lay between the germline ends. The CDR3 has 13 residues. CDR3 residues: CASSRNRDEKLFF. The CDR3 nucleotides are TGTGCCAGCAGTAGAAACAGGGATGAAAAACTGTTTTTT.

This clone was found a few times. The V and J genes are TRBV7-8 and TRBJ1-1; D is ambiguous. Deletions cut 1 base from V and 2 bases from J, with 20 bases between. The CDR3 loop spans 18 amino acids. Germline CDR1 reads SGHVS; CDR2 reads FQNEAQ. This CDR3 reads CASSLVRFGRERNTEAFF. CDR3 sequence (DNA): TGTGCCAGCAGCTTAGTACGATTTGGAAGGGAGCGAAACACTGAAGCTTTCTTT.

This clone was seen a handful of times. The chain recombines TRBV6-2 or TRBV6-3 with TRBJ1-5; D is possibly TRBD1 (5 bases). V lost 1 base and J lost 5, with 6 bases in between. The CDR3 runs 13 residues. Germline V gives CDR1 MNHEY, CDR2 SVGEGT. The CDR3 sequence: CASSYFRDQPQHF. Here the CDR3 DNA reads TGTGCCAGCAGTTACTTCAGGGATCAGCCCCAGCATTTT.

The chain links TRBV9 to TRBJ2-1; D gene uncertain. Germline CDR1 SGDLS, CDR2 YYNGEE. The ends were cut back, 0 bases at V and 2 bases at J, with 27 bases in the middle. CDR3 length: 21 residues. The CDR3 DNA is TGTGCCAGCAGCGTAGGCCACCCGGGCGCCCCCCATCTACCCACCTACAATGAGCAGTTCTTC. Translation gives CASSVGHPGAPHLPTYNEQFF.

The rearrangement uses TRBV10-3 and TRBJ2-7; 10 bases agree with TRBD1. V dropped 5 bases and J dropped 0; count of bases not matched to a gene: 4. Germline V gene lookup returns CDR1 ENHRY and CDR2 SYGVKD. The CDR3 totals 15 residues. CDR3 loop: CAISSGQGSSYEQYF. The CDR3 region has the DNA TGTGCCATCAGTTCGGGACAGGGGAGCTCCTACGAGCAGTACTTC.

This clone was observed a single time. The gene calls are TRBV3-1 (or the pseudogene TRBV3-2) and TRBJ1-5; the D gene is possibly TRBD1 (6 bases). The germline CDR1 and CDR2 sequences are LGHDT and YNNKEL (reference sequence). V lost 0 bases and J lost 7, with 13 bases in between. This CDR3 spans 15 amino acids. The CDR3 protein is CASSQEGPRGQPQHF. For the CDR3, the DNA is TGTGCCAGCAGCCAAGAGGGGCCCAGGGGACAGCCCCAGCATTTT.

The CDR3 reads CASNRRFWDSGNTIYF. CDR3 coding DNA: TGTGCCAGCAATCGGAGGTTTTGGGACTCTGGAAACACCATATATTTT. The rearrangement links TRBV7-9 to TRBJ1-3; D ambiguous. V shed 7 bases and J shed 0 bases, with 16 bases lying between them. The germline CDR1 and CDR2 sequences are SEHNR and FQNEAQ (reference sequence). The CDR3 runs 16 residues.

The chain has TRBV5-6 and TRBJ2-5; TRBD2 matches 9 bases. This CDR3 is 15 amino acids long. Germline V CDR1 and CDR2: SGHDT, YYEEEE. J was trimmed by 4 bases and V by 1 base; bases with no gene match: 5. CDR3 sequence reads: CASSLTSGGLETQYF. The CDR3 bases are TGTGCCAGCAGCTTGACCAGCGGGGGGTTAGAGACCCAGTACTTC.

J is TRBJ2-2 and V is TRBV10-2; possibly TRBD1 or TRBD2 for D (5 bases each). The V gene lost 6 bases and the J gene lost 6 bases, with 17 bases spanning the gap. Germline V lookup: CDR1 WSHSY, CDR2 SAAADI. The CDR3 is made up of 15 amino acids. This CDR3 is CASSQVRGRPGELFF. CDR3 bases: TGCGCCAGCAGCCAGGTGAGGGGTCGACCCGGGGAGCTGTTTTTT.

The J gene is TRBJ2-1, the V gene TRBV14, with 9 bases identical to TRBD2. J lost 6 bases, V lost 4 bases, and 4 bases had no gene match. The length of the CDR3 is 14 residues. Germline CDR1 is SGHDN and CDR2 is FVKESK. CDR3 nucleotides: TGTGCCAGCAGCCCGCCGGGACTAGCCAATGAGCAGTTCTTC. It yields the protein CASSPPGLANEQFF. Full variable domain (remainder filled in from reference TRBV14 and TRBJ2-1): EAGVTQFPSHSVIEKGQTVTLRCDPISGHDNLYWYRRVMGKEIKFLLHFVKESKQDESGMPNNRFLAERTGGTYSTLKVQPAELEDSGVYFCASSPPGLANEQFFGPGTRLTVL.

This chain joins TRBV5-6 and TRBJ1-1; unclear D gene. Trimming shortened V by 0 bases and J by 1 base, and 10 bases separated the two germline ends. The CDR3 spans 15 residues. Germline lookup yields CDR1 SGHDT and CDR2 YYEEEE. This chain's CDR3 is CASSLVQAPNTEAFF. In DNA form, the CDR3 reads TGTGCCAGCAGCTTGGTGCAGGCGCCGAACACTGAAGCTTTCTTT.

The V call is TRBV6-2 or TRBV6-3, the J call TRBJ1-5, with a weak D call TRBD1 (5 bases). Germline CDR1 is MNHEY and CDR2 is SVGEGT. Trimming cost V 2 bases and J 0 bases, with 14 bases left between them. The CDR3 extends over 17 amino acids. CDR3 sequence (DNA): TGTGCCAGCAGTTACCGTGCTGGGGGTCATAGCAATCAGCCCCAGCATTTT. Translation: CASSYRAGGHSNQPQHF.

V usage is TRBV7-8 and J usage is TRBJ1-3, with 8 nucleotides matching TRBD1. CDR3 length: 14 residues. Germline V CDR1 and CDR2: SGHVS, FQNEAQ. V was clipped by 5 bases and J by 4 bases; unmatched bases: 4. DNA of the CDR3: TGTGCCAGCAGCCACAGGGGGTCAGGAAACACCATATATTTT. Translation: CASSHRGSGNTIYF.

There are a few counts of this clone. This rearrangement joins TRBV2 to TRBJ1-3; TRBD1 matches 10 bases. V shed 7 bases, J shed 2 bases, and the junction held 2 bases outside the gene matches. The CDR3 is 14 residues long. Per germline, CDR1 SNHLY and CDR2 FYNNEI. The CDR3 region is CASKGQGPGNTIYF. The CDR3 nucleotides are TGTGCCAGCAAGGGACAGGGGCCTGGAAACACCATATATTTT.

This chain connects TRBV11-3 to TRBJ2-2; possible D gene TRBD2, 6 bases. Germline V lookup: CDR1 SGHNT, CDR2 YENEEA. CDR3 length equals 16 residues. Deletions cut 5 bases from V and 0 bases from J, with 13 bases between. The DNA of the CDR3 is TGTGCCAGCAGCCGGGAGAGGGGCGCGAACACCGGGGAGCTGTTTTTT. Translation gives CASSRERGANTGELFF.

The chain joins TRBV27 to TRBJ1-2, with D tentatively TRBD1 (5 bases). V shed 8 bases and J shed 4 bases, with 14 bases lying between them. Germline CDR1 reads MNHEY; CDR2 reads SMNVEV (reference sequence). There are 13 residues in the CDR3. For the CDR3, the DNA is TGTGCCAGCCGCCAAGCGGGGGTCTATGGCTACACCTTC. This translates into CASRQAGVYGYTF.

This clone was observed a few times. CDR3 nucleotide sequence: TGTGCCAGCAGCTCTGGGACTATCTCCTACGAGCAGTACTTC. Translation gives CASSSGTISYEQYF. The J gene is TRBJ2-7, the V gene TRBV7-8; 7 bases fit TRBD2. The germline gives CDR1 SGHVS, CDR2 FQNEAQ. This CDR3 is built from 14 residues. The ends lost 4 bases at V and 0 bases at J; junction bases unmatched: 3. Based on the CDR3 plus reference TRBV7-8 and TRBJ2-7, the full variable domain is GAGVSQSPRYKVAKRGQDVALRCDPISGHVSLFWYQQALGQGPEFLTYFQNEAQLDKSGLPSDRFFAERPEGSVSTLKIQRTQQEDSAVYLCASSSGTISYEQYFGPGTRLTVT.

The DNA of the CDR3 is TGTGCCTGGAGGCGGCCGCAGGCAACTAATGAAAAACTGTTTTTT. Its translation is CAWRRPQATNEKLFF. V is TRBV30 and J is TRBJ1-4; D is undetermined. Germline-derived CDR1 and CDR2 are GTSNPN and SVGIG (reference sequence). Deletions cut 3 bases from V and 0 bases from J, with 11 bases between. This CDR3 region has 15 residues.

V usage is TRBV6-5 and J usage is TRBJ1-1, with D possibly being TRBD1 (6 bases). V dropped 6 bases and J dropped 4 bases, with 15 bases sitting between them. The CDR3 covers 14 residues. The germline gives CDR1 MNHEY, CDR2 SVGAGI. In DNA, the CDR3 is TGTGCCAGCAGGACCCCTACAGGGCCCACTGAAGCTTTCTTT. Translating it yields CASRTPTGPTEAFF.

The chain has TRBV9 and TRBJ1-1; 9 bases are a match to TRBD1. CDR3 size: 16 residues. Germline V gene lookup returns CDR1 SGDLS and CDR2 YYNGEE. Unmatched junction bases numbered 6, after V lost 3 bases and J lost 0 bases. Written as DNA, the CDR3 is TGTGCCAGCAGCGGAGGACAGGGGACTATGAACACTGAAGCTTTCTTT. It translates to CASSGGQGTMNTEAFF.

V is TRBV19 and J is TRBJ1-1; D not certain. V was cut by 3 bases and J by 1 base, with 9 bases left in between. CDR3 length: 14 residues. Germline loops: CDR1 LNHDA, CDR2 SQIVND (reference sequence). The CDR3 DNA sequence: TGTGCCAGTAGTATTGGGCTCGAGAACACTGAAGCTTTCTTT. Translating it yields CASSIGLENTEAFF.

This clone was counted a single time. The rearrangement joins TRBV18 to TRBJ1-1; D is unresolved. This CDR3 comprises 15 residues. V lost 2 bases, J lost 0 bases, and 10 bases lay in between. CDR1 KGHSH and CDR2 LQKENI come from the germline V gene. CDR3 sequence: CASSPMNTMNTEAFF. In DNA form, the CDR3 reads TGTGCCAGCTCACCAATGAACACCATGAACACTGAAGCTTTCTTT.

V and J are TRBV5-4 and TRBJ2-2; the D gene is possibly TRBD1 (5 bases). Trimming left V 0 bases short and J 2 bases short, with 14 bases between. This CDR3 is 17 amino acids long. The germline gives CDR1 SGHNT, CDR2 YYREEE (reference sequence). The CDR3, as DNA: TGTGCCAGCAGCTTGGGTCCGCGACAGTTTAACACCGGGGAGCTGTTTTTT. This encodes CASSLGPRQFNTGELFF.

The CDR3 DNA is TGTGCCAGCAGTGAAAATGGGGTAAATCAGCCCCAGCATTTT. Its translation is CASSENGVNQPQHF. V and J are TRBV7-9 and TRBJ1-5; D is ambiguous. V was cut by 6 bases and J by 4 bases, with 13 bases left in between. Germline assignment: CDR1 SEHNR and CDR2 FQNEAQ (reference sequence). This CDR3 contains 14 residues.

The V call is TRBV28, the J call TRBJ1-1, with TRBD1 matching over 8 bases. V shed 5 bases, J shed 6 bases, and the junction held 14 bases outside the gene matches. Germline V CDR1 and CDR2: MDHEN, SYDVKM. The CDR3 runs 16 residues. The CDR3 sequence: CASSLAAGQAGPEAFF. DNA of the CDR3: TGTGCCAGCAGTCTGGCCGCGGGACAGGCAGGGCCTGAAGCTTTCTTT.